The subject of this entry is one TCR beta chain. It lacks a known antigen. Qualities for individual bases were not recorded, and no much larger clone is one base off. The time point tag for this specimen amounts to: sample taken at primary tumor resection. Without any cell sorting, TCR sequencing was performed on whole RNA extracted either from tumor and nontumor lung tissue or from cryopreserved PBMC samples. Samples were obtained from fewer than 80 patients with early-stage, untreated non-small cell lung cancer from the lung TRACERx cohort. A patient was chosen for TCR sequencing only when enough RNA was available from at least two tumor regions. The library was generated by 5' RACE. The sequencer listed for this sample is NextSeq 500. To allow correction of PCR and sequencing errors, the TCR library protocol tagged every TCR cDNA molecule with a unique molecular identifier. In the authors' own workflow: TCR identification, UMI-based error correction and CDR3 extraction were performed with Decombinator tools. Expanded TCRs were defined as those above a frequency of 2 per 1,000, corresponding to the top 1% of the tumor frequency distribution. Renyi diversity was calculated using the R vegan package after each repertoire was subsampled 100 times to 5,000 TCRs. CDR3 similarity networks were constructed using string-kernel similarity of amino acid triplets, with links drawn between CDR3s whose pairwise similarity was above 0.82. The raw public data were reprocessed by TCRdb itself: fastp quality trimming at Q25, MiXCR clonotype calling, in-frame beta chains only. Rows are combined by CDR3 protein, so each entry shows the most common genes and DNA. The V and J calls and clone size come from TCRdb's table, not from the authors' own analysis. The sample table records about 92,000 distinct CDR3 sequences; 12% of these occur just once. The ten largest clones take up approximately 39% of the sample.

The junction carries 5 bases between V and J, which are trimmed by 1 base and 2 bases respectively. From cysteine to phenylalanine, the CDR3 is 13 amino acids long. Only CDR3 DNA remains: 39 bases, in frame from the first base. In the germline V gene, CDR1 corresponds to LGHNA and CDR2 to YSLEER. The data are from a study of spatial heterogeneity in lung cancer (dated by TCRdb to between 2018 and 2021). With regard to the full study: Beta-chain transcripts were consistently detected in greater numbers than alpha-chain transcripts, which likely reflected higher beta-chain transcript abundance. In non-small cell lung cancer, the study quantitatively compared TCR alpha and beta repertoires across several tumor regions, matched nontumor lung, and blood. At surgery, hundreds of tumor regions, 64 matched nontumor lung samples and 56 PBMC samples were TCR-sequenced for both alpha and beta chains. In the raw uncorrected reads, each unique combination of TCR and UMI appeared more than ten times on average. The study linked features of the TCR repertoire to counts of nonsynonymous mutations, which were determined by whole-exome sequencing of tumor tissue. The full study reports these points: Additional single-cell paired TCR alpha and beta sequencing was considered necessary to confirm, at a functional level, the hypothesis that regional TCRs recognize regional mutations. Ubiquitous expanded tumor TCRs were found in blood more often at tumor resection than at routine follow-up.

This specimen was PBMCs, taken at surgery. The sequence came from a male donor with early-stage non-small cell lung cancer. The chain was built from TRBV4-3 and TRBJ2-5; too little of a D gene remains to name it. The DNA sequence reads TGCGCCAGCAGCCAAGTACCTCAAGAGACCCAGTACTTC. Its product reads: CASSQVPQETQYF.